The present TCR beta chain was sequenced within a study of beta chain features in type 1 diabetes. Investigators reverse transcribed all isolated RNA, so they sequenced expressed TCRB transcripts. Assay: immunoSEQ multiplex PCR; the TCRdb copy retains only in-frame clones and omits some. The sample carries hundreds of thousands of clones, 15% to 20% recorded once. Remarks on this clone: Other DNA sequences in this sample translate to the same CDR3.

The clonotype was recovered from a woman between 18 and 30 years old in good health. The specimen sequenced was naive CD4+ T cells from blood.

CDR3 DNA sequence: TGTGCCAGCAGTGAAAGTAAGAACACTGAAGCTTTCTTT. Protein sequence: CASSESKNTEAFF. V and J are TRBV6-1 and TRBJ1-1; no reliable D call. Looked up from germline, CDR1 is MNHNS and CDR2 is SASEGT. V lost 2 bases and J 1 base, leaving 5 bases between the germline ends. The CDR3 is made up of 13 amino acids.